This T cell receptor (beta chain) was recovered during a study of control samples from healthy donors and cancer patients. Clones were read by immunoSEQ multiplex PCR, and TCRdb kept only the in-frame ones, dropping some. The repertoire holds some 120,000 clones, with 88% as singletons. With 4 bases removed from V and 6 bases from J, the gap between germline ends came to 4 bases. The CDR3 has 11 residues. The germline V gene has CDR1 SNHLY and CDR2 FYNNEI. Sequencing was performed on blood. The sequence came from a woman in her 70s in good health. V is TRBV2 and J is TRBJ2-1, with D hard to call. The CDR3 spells CASSAPNEQFF. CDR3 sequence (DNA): TGTGCCAGCAGTGCGCCCAATGAGCAGTTCTTC.